What follows are 21 T cell receptor beta chains derived from one specimen sequenced in a study of STAT3 mutations in large granular lymphocyte leukemia. Study-wide findings and caveats: At least one immunodominant TCR beta clonotype appeared in every T-cell large granular lymphocyte leukemia patient.

Clones were sequenced by immunoSEQ multiplex PCR, and TCRdb holds only the in-frame ones, with some missing. This table holds roughly 40,000 clones, around 80% found once. Their antigen targets remain unknown. The source material was PBMCs. The receptors originated from a human donor with T large granular lymphocyte leukemia. Some clones in this sample may be carry-over from other donors' samples.

This rearrangement joins TRBV5-1 to TRBJ2-1; D possibly matches TRBD1 or TRBD2 (5 bases each). Deletions cut 0 bases from V and 9 bases from J, with 16 bases between. CDR1 is SGHRS, CDR2 YFSETQ, per germline. The CDR3 has 15 amino acids. The CDR3 here is CASSLDEGRIAEQFF. The CDR3 region has the DNA TGCGCCAGCAGCTTGGATGAGGGGCGAATCGCTGAGCAGTTCTTC.

The chain has TRBV19 and TRBJ2-4; D not resolved. CDR1 is LNHDA and CDR2 is SQIVND in the germline V gene (reference sequence). V was cut by 4 bases and J by 1 base, with 11 bases left in between. The CDR3 length is 15 residues. The CDR3 reads CASSRWGRAKNIQYF. CDR3 DNA: TGTGCCAGTAGTAGATGGGGTCGGGCCAAAAACATTCAGTACTTC.

The gene calls are TRBV7-9 and TRBJ2-1, with D tentatively TRBD1 (5 bases). CDR1 is SEHNR, CDR2 FQNEAQ, per germline (reference sequence). The CDR3 runs 14 residues. The germline V and J ends were trimmed by 2 bases and 4 bases, with 9 bases remaining between them. The CDR3 DNA sequence: TGTGCCAGCAGCTTACCCAGGGCATACAATGAGCAGTTCTTC. This codes for CASSLPRAYNEQFF.

V usage is TRBV9 and J usage is TRBJ2-3; 8 positions agree with TRBD1. The ends lost 3 bases at V and 2 bases at J; junction bases unmatched: 5. This CDR3 spans 15 amino acids. CDR1 and CDR2 from the germline V gene are SGDLS and YYNGEE. The CDR3 reads CASSAWTGLTDTQYF. CDR3 in DNA: TGTGCCAGCAGCGCGTGGACAGGGCTCACAGATACGCAGTATTTT.

The V and J genes are TRBV9 and TRBJ1-4, with 9 bases identical to TRBD1. J was trimmed by 6 bases and V by 4 bases; bases with no gene match: 7. The CDR3 is made up of 15 amino acids. Germline assignment: CDR1 SGDLS and CDR2 YYNGEE. This chain's CDR3 is CASSPPGQGYEKLFF. CDR3 nucleotide sequence: TGTGCCAGCAGCCCTCCGGGACAGGGCTATGAAAAACTGTTTTTT.

The rearrangement links TRBV19 to TRBJ1-1; D uncertain. The CDR3 consists of 13 residues. Germline V lookup: CDR1 LNHDA, CDR2 SQIVND (reference sequence). V dropped 3 bases and J dropped 6 bases, with 11 bases sitting between them. The chain's CDR3 is CASSIFGTAEAFF. The CDR3 DNA is TGTGCCAGTAGTATTTTTGGTACCGCTGAAGCTTTCTTT. Full variable domain (remainder filled in from reference TRBV19 and TRBJ1-1): DGGITQSPKYLFRKEGQNVTLSCEQNLNHDAMYWYRQDPGQGLRLIYYSQIVNDFQKGDIAEGYSVSREKKESFPLTVTSAQKNPTAFYLCASSIFGTAEAFFGQGTRLTVV.

The table lists this clone with a few counts. V usage is TRBV27 and J usage is TRBJ1-6; tentative D call: TRBD1 (6 bases). Trimming removed 6 bases at V and 7 bases at J, with 16 bases between. The CDR3 runs 15 residues. CDR1 MNHEY and CDR2 SMNVEV come from the germline V gene (reference sequence). The CDR3 sequence is CASSHHGGANSPLHF. Here the CDR3 DNA reads TGTGCCAGCAGCCACCACGGGGGGGCGAATTCACCCCTCCACTTT.

The rearrangement joins TRBV11-3 to TRBJ2-2; D is undetermined. The V gene lost 1 base and the J gene lost 5 bases, with 11 bases spanning the gap. The CDR3 length is 15 residues. Germline V gene data show CDR1 as SGHNT and CDR2 as YENEEA. In nucleotides, the CDR3 is TGTGCCAGCAGCTTAGGGAACTGGAGAACCGGGGAGCTGTTTTTT. Protein: CASSLGNWRTGELFF.

The chain joins TRBV6-6 to TRBJ2-3; no reliable D call. V was trimmed by 6 bases and J by 7 bases, leaving 8 bases between them. The germline gives CDR1 MNHNY, CDR2 SVGAGI (reference sequence). This CDR3 has 11 residues. DNA for the CDR3: TGTGCCAGCAGAGGGCGTCATACGCAGTATTTT. Translated: CASRGRHTQYF.

The chain links TRBV30 to TRBJ1-2, with D maybe TRBD1 (6 bases). The CDR3 loop spans 15 amino acids. V was trimmed by 2 bases and J by 8 bases, leaving 21 bases between them. Germline CDR1 reads GTSNPN; CDR2 reads SVGIG (reference sequence). The CDR3 DNA follows: TGTGCCTGGAGTCTACTGACAGGCCCGTTCGAGGGCTACACCTTC. Translating gives CAWSLLTGPFEGYTF.

The chain joins TRBV6-6 to TRBJ2-2; D unclear. The CDR3 loop spans 13 amino acids. The V and J ends lost 2 bases and 7 bases respectively, with 8 bases between them. Germline CDR1 reads MNHNY; CDR2 reads SVGAGI (reference sequence). The CDR3 here is CASSYVHGGELFF. The CDR3 bases are TGTGCCAGCAGTTACGTCCATGGCGGGGAGCTGTTTTTT.

The genes are TRBV20-1 and TRBJ2-5; D gene ambiguous. The CDR3 is 11 residues long. The V end lost 1 base, the J end lost 3 bases, and 3 bases lay between the germline ends. CDR1 DFQATT and CDR2 SNEGSKA come from the germline V gene (reference sequence). The CDR3 loop reads CSARGEETQYF. The CDR3 nucleotides are TGCAGTGCTAGAGGGGAAGAGACCCAGTACTTC.

This clone was seen more than once but under ten times. This chain connects TRBV5-1 to TRBJ1-6; D remains ambiguous. The CDR3 length is 15 residues. Per germline, CDR1 SGHRS and CDR2 YFSETQ. Trimming shortened V by 0 bases and J by 5 bases, and 9 bases separated the two germline ends. The DNA of the CDR3 is TGCGCCAGCAGCTTGGACGGTCCTGATAATTCACCCCTCCACTTT. Translation gives CASSLDGPDNSPLHF.

The chain links TRBV10-3 to TRBJ1-2; D unresolved. The CDR3 totals 13 residues. V lost 4 bases and J 8 bases, leaving 14 bases between the germline ends. Germline V CDR1 and CDR2: ENHRY, SYGVKD. CDR3 amino acids: CAISGQGGEGYTF. CDR3 in DNA: TGTGCCATCAGTGGACAAGGCGGAGAAGGCTACACCTTC.

This clone was picked up a small number of times. The chain recombines TRBV27 with TRBJ2-1; D is uncertain. Germline CDR1 and CDR2: MNHEY and SMNVEV (reference sequence). Deletions cut 5 bases from V and 3 bases from J, with 5 bases between. This CDR3 region has 12 residues. CDR3 DNA sequence: TGTGCCAGCAGTCCAGGCTACAATGAGCAGTTCTTC. Translation gives CASSPGYNEQFF.

V and J are TRBV19 and TRBJ1-5; D might be TRBD1 (5 bases). CDR1 is LNHDA, CDR2 SQIVND, per germline (reference sequence). The CDR3 covers 18 residues. Between the trimmed V and J ends, which lost 1 base and 4 bases, there was a span of 20 bases. CDR3 nucleotide sequence: TGTGCCAGTAGTATAGGGGTTAGAGGGGCCAAGGGGAATCAGCCCCAGCATTTT. Its protein is CASSIGVRGAKGNQPQHF.

About this clone itself: The junction does not match germline at one end; this may be a read error. The chain combines TRBV14 with TRBJ2-1; D not resolved. Per germline, CDR1 SGHDN and CDR2 FVKESK. The CDR3 is 17 residues long. This CDR3 is CASSQGAMSFSDNEQFF. The CDR3 coding sequence is TGTGCCAGCAGCCAAGGGGCAATGTCATTCTCCGACAATGAGCAGTTCTTC.

The chain uses TRBV14 and TRBJ2-3; 7 nucleotides agree with TRBD2. Looked up from germline, CDR1 is SGHDN and CDR2 is FVKESK. CDR3 length: 16 amino acids. Losses at the gene ends were 3 bases for V and 0 bases for J; bases not matched to a gene: 6. The CDR3 DNA reads as TGTGCCAGCAGCCACCACGGGACTACTAGCACAGATACGCAGTATTTT. It is translated as CASSHHGTTSTDTQYF.

The rearrangement links TRBV6-5 to TRBJ2-1, with TRBD2 identical over 12 bases. Trimming removed 4 bases from V and 4 bases from J; junction bases left unmatched: 2. The germline V gene encodes CDR1 MNHEY and CDR2 SVGAGI. The CDR3 loop spans 15 amino acids. Here the CDR3 DNA reads TGTGCCAGCAGTTCACTAGCGGGGGGTTACAATGAGCAGTTCTTC. Residues: CASSSLAGGYNEQFF.

In DNA form, the CDR3 reads TGTGCCAGCAGCTCGGACAGCTATAGCAATCAGCCCCAGCATTTT. It translates to CASSSDSYSNQPQHF. The chain uses TRBV6-5 and TRBJ1-5; tentatively, D is TRBD1 (6 bases). Germline lookup yields CDR1 MNHEY and CDR2 SVGAGI. V shed 6 bases and J shed 0 bases, with 12 bases lying between them. CDR3 length: 15 amino acids.

Here the CDR3 reads CAWTWRAGGKSSAKLFF. DNA of the CDR3: TGTGCCTGGACGTGGAGGGCAGGGGGCAAGAGCAGTGCAAAACTGTTTTTT. V and J are TRBV30 and TRBJ1-4, with 8 bases lining up with TRBD1. The CDR3 sequence is 17 residues long. CDR1 and CDR2 from the germline V gene are GTSNPN and SVGIG (reference sequence). Unmatched junction bases numbered 20, after V lost 4 bases and J lost 10 bases.